This TCR beta chain was recorded in a study of blood T cell repertoires in COVID-19. Study details: T cells, B-cell-depleted T cells, or PBMCs provided the cDNA or gDNA that served as material.

Per the authors' pipeline: Amplification of reference gene primers was used by the study to estimate nucleated cell counts. Assay used: immunoSEQ multiplex PCR; TCRdb lists only in-frame clones, some missing. V and J calls and clone size come straight from that table; D and trimming were deduced from the DNA. Here the sample spans around 110,000 clones, 70% to 85% being singletons. The CDR3 runs to 15 residues. The J segment lost 0 bases and the V segment lost 6 bases, leaving 4 bases of the junction unmatched. CDR1 MNHEY and CDR2 SVGEGT come from the germline V gene. This sequence originates from a man between 65 and 85 years old with active or convalescent COVID-19. The V and J genes are TRBV6-2 or TRBV6-3 and TRBJ1-5, with 8 positions matching TRBD1. Sequencing was carried out using peripheral blood. CDR3 sequence reads: CASSGDRLSNQPQHF. The CDR3, as DNA: TGTGCCAGCAGCGGGGACAGGCTTAGCAATCAGCCCCAGCATTTT.